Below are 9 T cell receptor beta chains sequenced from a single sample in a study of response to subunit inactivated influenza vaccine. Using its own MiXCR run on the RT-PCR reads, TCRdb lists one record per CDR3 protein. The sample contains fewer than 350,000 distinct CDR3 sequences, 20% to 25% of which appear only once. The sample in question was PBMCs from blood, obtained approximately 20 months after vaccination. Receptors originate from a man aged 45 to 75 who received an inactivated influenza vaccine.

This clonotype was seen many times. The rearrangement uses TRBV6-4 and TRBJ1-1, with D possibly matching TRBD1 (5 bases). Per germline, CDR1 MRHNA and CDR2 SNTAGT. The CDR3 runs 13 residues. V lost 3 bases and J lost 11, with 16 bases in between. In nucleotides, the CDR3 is TGTGCCAGCAGTGAAACTCCGGGACTCTGGGCTTTCTTT. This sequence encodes CASSETPGLWAFF.

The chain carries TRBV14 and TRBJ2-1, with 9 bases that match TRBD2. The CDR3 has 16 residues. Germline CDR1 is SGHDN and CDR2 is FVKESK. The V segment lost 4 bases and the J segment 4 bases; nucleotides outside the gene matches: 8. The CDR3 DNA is TGTGCCAGCAGCCCTAGACTAGCGGTCCTTTACAATGAGCAGTTCTTC. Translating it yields CASSPRLAVLYNEQFF.

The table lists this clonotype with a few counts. The CDR3 coding sequence is TGCGCCAGCAGTTACCGGGACAGGGGGTACACCGGGGAGCTGTTTTTT. It codes for CASSYRDRGYTGELFF. The chain has TRBV5-1 and TRBJ2-2; 11 bases line up with TRBD1. With 5 bases clipped from V and 3 bases from J, the junction kept 6 bases outside the gene matches. Germline V gene sequence: CDR1 SGHRS, CDR2 YFSETQ. The CDR3 covers 16 residues.

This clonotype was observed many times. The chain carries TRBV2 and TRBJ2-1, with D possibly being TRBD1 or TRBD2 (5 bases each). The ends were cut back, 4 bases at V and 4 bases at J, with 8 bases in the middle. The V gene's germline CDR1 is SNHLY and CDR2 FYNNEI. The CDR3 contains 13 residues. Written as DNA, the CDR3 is TGTGCCAGCAGTGTCGGGGCGTACAATGAGCAGTTCTTC. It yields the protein CASSVGAYNEQFF.

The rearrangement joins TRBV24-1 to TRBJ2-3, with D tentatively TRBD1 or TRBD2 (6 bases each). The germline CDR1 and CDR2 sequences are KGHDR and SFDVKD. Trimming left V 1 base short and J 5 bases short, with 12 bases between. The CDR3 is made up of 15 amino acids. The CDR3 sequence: CATSDFWGARDTQYF. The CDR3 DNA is TGTGCCACCAGTGATTTCTGGGGGGCCAGAGATACGCAGTATTTT.

The CDR3 sequence is CASSFEGRNQPQHF. CDR3 bases: TGTGCCAGCAGCTTCGAGGGTAGAAATCAGCCCCAGCATTTT. The V gene is TRBV7-9, the J gene TRBJ1-5; D unclear. The V end was cut by 3 bases, the J end by 4 bases, with 10 bases between. This CDR3 has 14 residues. CDR1 and CDR2 from the germline V gene are SEHNR and FQNEAQ (reference sequence). The entire variable domain, with the rest obtained from reference TRBV7-9 and TRBJ1-5, is as follows: DTGVSQNPRHKITKRGQNVTFRCDPISEHNRLYWYRQTLGQGPEFLTYFQNEAQLEKSRLLSDRFSAERPKGSFSTLEIQRTEQGDSAMYLCASSFEGRNQPQHFGDGTRLSIL.

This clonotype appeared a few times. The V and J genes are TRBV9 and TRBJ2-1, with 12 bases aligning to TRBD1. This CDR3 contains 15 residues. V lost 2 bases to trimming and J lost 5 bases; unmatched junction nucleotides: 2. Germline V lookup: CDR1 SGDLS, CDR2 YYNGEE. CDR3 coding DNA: TGTGCCAGCAGCGTCGGGACAGGGGGCGACAATGAGCAGTTCTTC. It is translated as CASSVGTGGDNEQFF. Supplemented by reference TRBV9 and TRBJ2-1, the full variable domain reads DSGVTQTPKHLITATGQRVTLRCSPRSGDLSVYWYQQSLDQGLQFLIQYYNGEERAKGNILERFSAQQFPDLHSELNLSSLELGDSALYFCASSVGTGGDNEQFFGPGTRLTVL.

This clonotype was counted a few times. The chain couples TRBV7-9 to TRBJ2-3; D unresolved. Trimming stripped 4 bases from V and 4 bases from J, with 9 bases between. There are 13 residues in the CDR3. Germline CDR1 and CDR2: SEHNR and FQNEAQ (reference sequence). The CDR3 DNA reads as TGTGCCAGCAGCTCCCGCTGGTCAGATACGCAGTATTTT. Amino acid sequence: CASSSRWSDTQYF.

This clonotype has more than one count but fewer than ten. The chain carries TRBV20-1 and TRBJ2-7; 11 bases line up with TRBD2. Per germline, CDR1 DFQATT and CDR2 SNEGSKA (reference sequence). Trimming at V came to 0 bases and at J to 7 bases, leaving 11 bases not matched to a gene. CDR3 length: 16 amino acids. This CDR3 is CSARDPSGGTRWEQYF. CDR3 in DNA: TGCAGTGCTAGAGACCCTAGCGGGGGGACCAGATGGGAGCAGTACTTC.